This TCR beta chain comes out of a study of CD8 T cells in ankylosing spondylitis. By quantitative 5'-RACE with molecular barcodes, the TCR beta libraries were made. TCRdb ran MiXCR on the 5' RACE reads and lists one entry per CDR3 protein. This sample carries fewer than 550,000 distinct CDR3 sequences, approximately 5% of them seen once, and the ten largest clones take roughly 3.3%. Whole-study findings and limits: Earlier reports found some motif variants in synovial fluid and blood in reactive arthritis. Matched ankylosing spondylitis synovial fluid reportedly showed significant enrichment of disease-linked clones. One TCR beta motif, made up of roughly eight highly homologous variants, appeared characteristic of ankylosing spondylitis blood.

J was trimmed by 6 bases and V by 5 bases; bases with no gene match: 6. Germline V CDR1 and CDR2: SQVTM, ANQGSEA. CDR3 size: 12 residues. This clonotype was observed many times. Its antigen is unidentified. This chain uses TRBV29-1 with TRBJ1-2, with TRBD1 identical over 7 bases. The sequence came from a male donor with ankylosing spondylitis. What was sequenced was blood, either unsorted or a sorted T cell fraction (not recorded which). CDR3 region: CSVRDRVDGYTF. The CDR3 DNA reads as TGCAGCGTTCGCGACAGGGTCGATGGCTACACCTTC.